This T cell receptor beta chain is from a study of CD8+CD57+ T cells in acquired aplastic anemia. Overall study context: Yields of DNA that came from sorted CD4+ and CD8+ cells averaged about 3.5 ug. Study outcomes and limitations: The study found no significant CD8+ Simpson's diversity difference between patients and controls.

To note about this clonotype: Its matching antigen is unknown.

CDR3 and TCR beta VDJ profiling relied on genomic DNA as the template. MiXCR was run by TCRdb on the reads, yielding one entry per CDR3 protein. Altogether a few hundred thousand distinct CDR3 sequences are present, 50% to 70% being singletons, with the ten largest covering 7.5% to 9%. This CDR3 spans 13 amino acids. V lost 8 bases and J 2 bases, leaving 13 bases between the germline ends. Germline loops: CDR1 SEHNR, CDR2 FQNEAQ (reference sequence). This TCR was sampled from a human donor with severe aplastic anemia or a healthy control (not recorded which). The chain combines TRBV7-9 with TRBJ2-7; weak D call: TRBD2 (6 bases). The sequencing sample was made of sorted CD4+, CD8+, or CD8+CD57+ T cells (not recorded which) from PBMCs. CDR3 bases: TGTGCCAGCTCGGGAGAAGTGGCCTACGAGCAGTACTTC. Its protein is CASSGEVAYEQYF.